These 8 T cell receptor beta chains were sequenced from one sample in a study of shared T cell receptors in the human thymus. TCRdb's copy holds only in-frame clones and misses some; the assay was immunoSEQ multiplex PCR. The repertoire holds about 400,000 clones, about 95% seen once, with 0.02% in the top ten. Specimen: thymocytes. The receptor source for this set is a human donor.

This rearrangement joins TRBV6-5 to TRBJ1-1, with no clear D. CDR1 MNHEY and CDR2 SVGAGI come from the germline V gene. The V end was cut by 3 bases, the J end by 0 bases, with 5 bases between. This CDR3 contains 13 residues. Here the CDR3 reads CASSYDVNTEAFF. CDR3 in DNA: TGTGCCAGCAGTTATGATGTGAACACTGAAGCTTTCTTT.

The chain combines TRBV10-2 with TRBJ1-1; D is unclear. The V end was cut by 4 bases, the J end by 10 bases, with 22 bases between. There are 15 residues in the CDR3. In germline, CDR1 is WSHSY, CDR2 SAAADI. CDR3 loop: CASSGWTDNRVGAFF. CDR3 in DNA: TGCGCCAGCAGTGGGTGGACCGACAACCGCGTTGGAGCTTTCTTT.

This sequence joins TRBV28 and TRBJ2-7; no reliable D call. Germline V gives CDR1 MDHEN, CDR2 SYDVKM. V was cut by 2 bases and J by 3 bases, with 11 bases left in between. The CDR3 is 14 residues long. CDR3 sequence (DNA): TGTGCCAGCAGTTTAGAAGGGTCCCTCTACGAGCAGTACTTC. It is translated as CASSLEGSLYEQYF.

V and J are TRBV4-3 and TRBJ2-7, with D possibly matching TRBD2 (6 bases). Germline V lookup: CDR1 LGHNA, CDR2 YSLEER. V lost 0 bases, J lost 6 bases, and 18 bases lay in between. The CDR3 loop spans 16 amino acids. The CDR3 region is CASSQDPVGRPGEQYF. CDR3 nucleotide sequence: TGCGCCAGCAGCCAAGATCCTGTTGGGAGGCCGGGCGAGCAGTACTTC.

J is TRBJ2-7 and V is TRBV11-2; D ambiguous. The germline V gene has CDR1 SGHAT and CDR2 FQNNGV. Trimming removed 1 base from V and 0 bases from J, with 16 bases in between. The CDR3 is 17 residues long. Here the CDR3 reads CASSLGSGLPSSYEQYF. CDR3 DNA sequence: TGTGCCAGCAGCTTAGGCTCCGGGCTACCCAGCTCCTACGAGCAGTACTTC.

The chain employs TRBV5-1 and TRBJ2-4; 8 nucleotides match TRBD1. V lost 2 bases to trimming and J lost 0 bases; unmatched junction nucleotides: 10. This CDR3 is 18 amino acids long. Germline V gene lookup returns CDR1 SGHRS and CDR2 YFSETQ. The CDR3 DNA reads TGCGCCAGCAGCTTAACGGGACAGGAGGGTCTAGCCAAAAACATTCAGTACTTC. Amino acid sequence: CASSLTGQEGLAKNIQYF.

The J gene is TRBJ2-5, the V gene TRBV7-2; 8 bases map to TRBD2. CDR1 SGHTA and CDR2 FQGNSA come from the germline V gene. The length of the CDR3 is 17 residues. Trimming removed 4 bases from V and 1 base from J; junction bases left unmatched: 11. CDR3 sequence: CASSSHASGSCQETQYF. CDR3 DNA sequence: TGTGCCAGCAGCTCCCACGCCAGCGGGAGTTGCCAAGAGACCCAGTACTTC.

The V and J genes are TRBV28 and TRBJ2-7, with D perhaps TRBD1 (5 bases). CDR1 is MDHEN and CDR2 is SYDVKM in the germline V gene. The V end lost 3 bases, the J end lost 2 bases, and 14 bases lay between the germline ends. There are 15 residues in the CDR3. Here the CDR3 reads CASSFKGQGPYEQYF. Written as DNA, the CDR3 is TGTGCCAGCAGTTTCAAGGGGCAGGGTCCCTACGAGCAGTACTTC.